The 9 T cell receptor beta chains in this list originate from one sample, sequenced in a study of response to subunit inactivated influenza vaccine. TCRdb called the RT-PCR reads again in MiXCR, with one record for every CDR3 protein. The table lists 610,000 or so distinct CDR3 sequences, 11% to 15% of them singletons. The material was PBMCs from blood, obtained approximately 13 days after vaccination. These receptors were collected from a man aged 45-65 years who received an inactivated influenza vaccine.

This clonotype turned up a few times. The chain has TRBV4-2 and TRBJ2-1; 9 bases are a match to TRBD2. The CDR3 covers 17 residues. Germline CDR1 reads LGHNA; CDR2 reads YNFKEQ. After removal of 0 bases from V and 12 bases from J, the junction contained 15 bases not matched to a gene. The CDR3 loop is CASSQEGMLAGPTGQFF. The DNA for the CDR3 is TGTGCCAGCAGCCAAGAGGGTATGCTAGCGGGACCGACGGGGCAGTTCTTC.

A remark on this clonotype: An end of the junction does not agree with germline; a read error may underlie this. V and J are TRBV5-6 and TRBJ2-7, with D tentatively TRBD2 (6 bases). CDR1 and CDR2 (germline): SGHDT, YYEEEE. The CDR3 loop spans 14 amino acids. The CDR3 region is CARSSGRGSYEQYF. CDR3 in DNA: TGTGCCAGGAGCTCCGGCCGGGGGAGCTACGAGCAGTACTTC.

The rearrangement joins TRBV7-9 to TRBJ2-4; D might be TRBD1 or TRBD2, each matching 5 bases. In germline, CDR1 is SEHNR, CDR2 FQNEAQ (reference sequence). The V gene lost 5 bases and the J gene lost 1 base, with 12 bases spanning the gap. The CDR3 covers 15 residues. The CDR3 DNA reads as TGTGCCAGCAGCCTCGAAGGGACGGCCAAAAACATTCAGTACTTC. It encodes CASSLEGTAKNIQYF.

This clonotype was seen a handful of times. In DNA form, the CDR3 reads TGTGCCAGCAGCCAAAGGGGGACTAGCTCCTACAATGAGCAGTTCTTC. Its translation is CASSQRGTSSYNEQFF. V is TRBV7-3 and J is TRBJ2-1; 8 bases are shared with TRBD2. CDR1 is SGHTA and CDR2 is FQGTGA in the germline V gene. The CDR3 is 16 residues long. J lost 0 bases, V lost 5 bases, and 6 bases had no gene match.

This sequence joins TRBV20-1 and TRBJ2-1, with 7 bases fitting TRBD2. This CDR3 region has 13 residues. With 1 base clipped from V and 8 bases from J, the junction kept 5 bases outside the gene matches. Germline V gene data show CDR1 as DFQATT and CDR2 as SNEGSKA (reference sequence). This chain's CDR3 is CSARVWEGHEQFF. The CDR3, as DNA: TGCAGTGCTAGAGTGTGGGAGGGTCATGAGCAGTTCTTC.

The rearrangement uses TRBV29-1 and TRBJ1-2, with D uncertain. This CDR3 region has 11 residues. V was cut by 5 bases and J by 8 bases, with 12 bases left in between. From germline, CDR1 is SQVTM and CDR2 ANQGSEA. The CDR3 loop reads CSVNHSQGYTF. The CDR3 DNA follows: TGCAGCGTTAATCATTCCCAGGGCTACACCTTC.

The chain uses TRBV18 and TRBJ2-1, with TRBD2 matching over 9 bases. CDR1 and CDR2 from the germline V gene are KGHSH and LQKENI. The CDR3 length is 16 residues. Trimming at V came to 3 bases and at J to 6 bases, leaving 9 bases not matched to a gene. The CDR3 DNA sequence: TGTGCCAGCTCACCTAAGGTCGGAGCGGGAGGCAATGAGCAGTTCTTC. This encodes CASSPKVGAGGNEQFF.

This clonotype was counted a few times. The chain uses TRBV10-3 and TRBJ1-4; D remains unclear. V was pared by 3 bases and J by 8 bases, with 16 bases between. This CDR3 contains 15 residues. Germline-derived CDR1 and CDR2 are ENHRY and SYGVKD. The CDR3 here is CAISDTPGAREKLFF. The CDR3 nucleotides read TGTGCCATCAGTGACACTCCCGGAGCAAGGGAAAAACTGTTTTTT.

The table lists this clonotype with a few counts. This sequence joins TRBV28 and TRBJ1-2, with no clear D. The CDR3 extends over 15 amino acids. Germline CDR1 reads MDHEN; CDR2 reads SYDVKM. The germline V and J ends were trimmed by 4 bases and 7 bases, with 19 bases remaining between them. The CDR3 region is CASSSPHSGGSGYTF. CDR3 DNA sequence: TGTGCCAGCAGTTCCCCCCATTCGGGAGGATCTGGCTACACCTTC.